Listed below are T cell receptor beta chains from one sample, sequenced in a study of T cell responses to AZD1222 COVID-19 vaccine. TCRdb keeps only in-frame clones here, not all; method: immunoSEQ multiplex PCR. The sample records 65,000 to 80,000 clones, about nine tenths being singletons. Sample: peripheral blood, taken on day 0 of AZD1222 vaccination. These receptors originate from an adult in good health. The CDR3 runs from the conserved cysteine through the conserved F or W. The D gene is left open where the match is weak. Clone size is stated in some rows and not others, as once, few, many or a class when expanded.

d_call j_call clone_size v_call cdr3_aa cdr3_nt
. TRBJ2-7 . TRBV11-3 CASSLSSVGGEQYF TGTGCCAGCAGCTTAAGTAGTGTGGGAGGCGAGCAGTACTTC
. TRBJ1-3 . TRBV21-1 CASSRETAWTGLIGNTIYF TGTGCCAGCAGCCGGGAGACAGCTTGGACCGGCTTAATTGGAAACACCATATATTTT
. TRBJ1-2 . TRBV9 CASSVTREGNGYTF TGTGCCAGCAGCGTGACCAGAGAAGGGAATGGCTACACCTTC
TRBD1 TRBJ1-2 . TRBV29-1 CSVGQGGHGYTF TGCAGCGTCGGACAGGGAGGACATGGCTACACCTTC
. TRBJ1-2 . TRBV18 CASSPDGMYGYTF TGTGCCAGCTCACCCGACGGAATGTATGGCTACACCTTC
. TRBJ2-5 . TRBV7-8 CASSLAPQGLGGTQYF TGTGCCAGCAGCTTAGCCCCCCAGGGATTAGGTGGGACCCAGTACTTC
. TRBJ2-7 . TRBV11-1 CASSAKTRSSYEQYF TGTGCCAGCAGCGCGAAGACAAGGAGCTCCTACGAGCAGTACTTC
. TRBJ2-3 . TRBV15 CATSRPTDTQYF TGTGCCACCAGCAGACCAACAGATACGCAGTATTTT
. TRBJ1-5 . TRBV18 CASSQFVGGPYSNQPQHF TGTGCCAGCTCCCAGTTTGTGGGGGGACCTTATAGCAATCAGCCCCAGCATTTT
. TRBJ1-3 once TRBV29-1 CSVAFSGNTIYF TGCAGCGTTGCATTTTCTGGAAACACCATATATTTT
. TRBJ1-3 . TRBV19 CASTNSGEVGNTIYF TGTGCCAGTACGAATTCTGGTGAGGTTGGAAACACCATATATTTT
. TRBJ1-5 . TRBV6-5 CASSPRDNYNQPQHF TGTGCCAGCAGCCCGAGGGACAATTACAATCAGCCCCAGCATTTT
TRBD2 TRBJ2-1 . TRBV7-2 CASSLASGSQDEQFF TGTGCCAGCAGCTTAGCAAGCGGGAGTCAGGATGAGCAGTTCTTC
. TRBJ1-5 . TRBV6-7 CASSYSNRVGGVGGNQPQHF TGTGCCAGCAGTTACTCGAATAGAGTAGGAGGGGTTGGTGGCAATCAGCCCCAGCATTTT
. TRBJ2-2 . TRBV3-1/TRBV3-2 CASTPGPFTGELFF TGTGCCAGCACCCCGGGACCTTTCACCGGGGAGCTGTTTTTT
. TRBJ1-1 once TRBV5-1 CASSLNTGGTEAFF TGCGCCAGCAGCTTGAACACTGGGGGCACTGAAGCTTTCTTT
. TRBJ2-1 . TRBV6-1 CASSDERDEQFF TGTGCCAGCAGTGATGAGAGGGATGAGCAGTTCTTC
TRBD2 TRBJ2-7 . TRBV6-2/TRBV6-3 CASSGTSGTSSYEQYF TGTGCCAGCAGTGGGACTAGCGGGACGAGCTCCTACGAGCAGTACTTC
. TRBJ2-7 . TRBV27 CASSTLRGIGAYEQYF TGTGCCAGCAGTACACTCCGGGGGATTGGAGCCTACGAGCAGTACTTC
. TRBJ1-4 . TRBV19 CASSTATNEKLFF TGTGCCAGTAGTACAGCAACTAATGAAAAACTGTTTTTT
. TRBJ2-3 . TRBV9 CASSVVSTDTQYF TGTGCCAGCAGCGTAGTTAGCACAGATACGCAGTATTTT
TRBD1 TRBJ2-7 . TRBV3-1/TRBV3-2 CASSRQGTYEQYF TGTGCCAGCAGCCGACAGGGGACCTACGAGCAGTACTTC
TRBD2 TRBJ2-1 . TRBV7-2 CASSLGGPVNEQFF TGTGCCAGCAGCCTGGGAGGGCCGGTGAATGAGCAGTTCTTC
. TRBJ2-5 . TRBV5-5 CASSLVQRGWETQYF TGTGCCAGCAGCTTGGTCCAGAGGGGTTGGGAGACCCAGTACTTC
TRBD1 TRBJ1-1 . TRBV5-1 CASSSRDRNTEAFF TGCGCCAGCAGCTCCCGGGACAGGAACACTGAAGCTTTCTTT
TRBD1 TRBJ2-3 . TRBV5-1 CASSLGQGNTDTQYF TGCGCCAGCAGCTTGGGACAGGGAAACACAGATACGCAGTATTTT
. TRBJ2-7 . TRBV19 CASSIRQDSFEQYF TGTGCCAGTAGTATCCGACAGGATTCCTTCGAGCAGTACTTC
. TRBJ1-5 . TRBV11-2 CASSGDAKSNQPQHF TGTGCCAGCAGCGGGGACGCTAAAAGCAATCAGCCCCAGCATTTT
. TRBJ1-3 . TRBV6-5 CASSPPGLSGNTIYF TGTGCCAGCAGTCCGCCGGGACTCTCTGGAAACACCATATATTTT
. TRBJ1-2 . TRBV2 CASTWVVDGGYTF TGTGCCAGCACGTGGGTCGTCGATGGCGGCTACACCTTC
. TRBJ1-5 . TRBV7-9 CASSLDESPGSNQPQHF TGTGCCAGCAGCTTGGACGAATCCCCCGGGAGCAATCAGCCCCAGCATTTT
. TRBJ1-5 few TRBV27 CASRGGVREAQPQHF TGTGCCAGCAGGGGGGGAGTTAGGGAGGCGCAGCCCCAGCATTTT
. TRBJ1-2 . TRBV9 CASSVGGGGYTF TGTGCCAGCAGCGTGGGAGGAGGGGGCTACACCTTC
TRBD2 TRBJ2-4 . TRBV6-2/TRBV6-3 CASSYSLAGARNIQYF TGTGCCAGCAGTTACTCTCTAGCGGGAGCGAGGAACATTCAGTACTTC
. TRBJ2-7 . TRBV29-1 CSAGRDSYEQYF TGCAGCGCTGGGAGAGATTCCTACGAGCAGTACTTC
TRBD2 TRBJ2-7 . TRBV19 CASSTSGSRYEQYF TGTGCCAGTTCGACTAGCGGGAGTAGGTACGAGCAGTACTTC
TRBD1 TRBJ1-2 . TRBV5-4 CASRAGGTSNYGYTF TGTGCCAGCCGGGCAGGGGGCACTTCTAACTATGGCTACACCTTC
. TRBJ2-7 . TRBV28 CASSLAPPGRRFSYEQYF TGTGCCAGCAGCTTAGCTCCACCGGGACGACGTTTCTCCTACGAGCAGTACTTC
. TRBJ2-3 . TRBV19 CASARGGNTQYF TGTGCCAGCGCACGAGGGGGAAATACGCAGTATTTT
. TRBJ1-4 few TRBV27 CASSANSPLEKLFF TGTGCCAGCTCAGCAAACAGCCCGTTAGAAAAACTGTTTTTT
. TRBJ2-7 once TRBV18 CASSPPNGGEQYF TGTGCCAGCTCACCACCGAACGGGGGTGAGCAGTACTTC
. TRBJ2-3 . TRBV6-2/TRBV6-3 CASSYEAGGDTDTQYF TGTGCCAGCAGTTACGAGGCAGGTGGGGACACAGATACGCAGTATTTT
TRBD1 TRBJ1-5 . TRBV28 CASKKYRGDSNQPQHF TGTGCCAGCAAGAAGTACAGGGGGGATAGCAATCAGCCCCAGCATTTT
TRBD2 TRBJ2-3 once TRBV2 CASSRTSGNTDTQYF TGTGCCAGCAGCCGGACTAGCGGGAACACAGATACGCAGTATTTT
. TRBJ2-3 . TRBV9 CASSVLRDAGDTQYF TGTGCCAGCAGCGTTCTACGGGATGCGGGAGATACGCAGTATTTT
TRBD2 TRBJ2-1 . TRBV5-1 CASSGAGEPYNEQFF TGCGCCAGCAGCGGCGCGGGGGAGCCCTACAATGAGCAGTTCTTC
TRBD1 TRBJ1-1 once TRBV15 CATSRLTSGGNTEAFF TGTGCCACCAGCAGACTAACATCAGGGGGGAACACTGAAGCTTTCTTT
TRBD1 TRBJ2-5 . TRBV7-8 CASSLVQGARETQYF TGTGCCAGCAGCTTAGTACAGGGGGCGCGGGAGACCCAGTACTTC
TRBD2 TRBJ2-2 medium-sized TRBV7-9 CASSAGWVTSANTGELFF TGTGCCAGCAGCGCGGGTTGGGTGACTAGCGCGAACACCGGGGAGCTGTTTTTT
. TRBJ2-6 . TRBV7-2 CASSLVLSGANVLTF TGTGCCAGCAGCTTAGTCCTCTCTGGGGCCAACGTCCTGACTTTC
. TRBJ2-2 . TRBV12-5 CASGSLDPGELFF TGTGCTAGTGGTTCCTTGGATCCCGGGGAGCTGTTTTTT
TRBD2 TRBJ2-7 few TRBV11-3 CASSPSPGLVSEQYF TGTGCCAGCAGCCCCTCCCCGGGACTAGTATCCGAGCAGTACTTC
. TRBJ2-7 . TRBV6-5 CASSPRQGYLYEQYF TGTGCCAGCAGTCCTCGCCAGGGGTATTTATACGAGCAGTACTTC
TRBD1 TRBJ1-2 . TRBV3-1/TRBV3-2 CASSQGGQARGGYTF TGTGCCAGCAGCCAAGGGGGACAGGCTCGTGGTGGCTACACCTTC
. TRBJ1-6 once TRBV19 CASRPEGTNSPLHF TGTGCCAGTAGGCCAGAAGGAACTAATTCACCCCTCCACTTT